Presented here are 32 T cell receptor beta chains from one specimen sequenced in a study of control samples from healthy donors and cancer patients. Here immunoSEQ multiplex PCR was the method, and the copy in TCRdb shows in-frame clones only, minus some. The sample records around 71,000 clones, just over 90% being singletons. The sequenced sample consisted of PBMCs. These receptors originate from a woman in her forties or fifties with colorectal cancer.

The chain couples TRBV28 to TRBJ2-2; 10 bases align to TRBD1. V lost 6 bases to trimming and J lost 4 bases; unmatched junction nucleotides: 2. CDR1 MDHEN and CDR2 SYDVKM come from the germline V gene. The CDR3 contains 14 residues. CDR3 residues: CASRRTGGTGELFF. The DNA for the CDR3 is TGTGCCAGCAGAAGGACAGGGGGCACCGGGGAGCTGTTTTTT.

This clone was detected only a few times. This chain links TRBV10-3 with TRBJ1-5, with D unresolved. CDR1 is ENHRY and CDR2 is SYGVKD in the germline V gene. The CDR3 covers 17 residues. The V and J ends lost 0 bases and 0 bases respectively, with 12 bases between them. The CDR3 nucleotides read TGTGCCATCAGTGAGTCTAGAGGGCTCTATAGCAATCAGCCCCAGCATTTT. The encoded protein is CAISESRGLYSNQPQHF.

This sequence joins TRBV2 and TRBJ2-7; D tentatively reads TRBD1 or TRBD2 (5 bases each). The V gene lost 6 bases and the J gene lost 2 bases, with 14 bases spanning the gap. Looked up from germline, CDR1 is SNHLY and CDR2 is FYNNEI. The CDR3 spans 14 residues. CDR3 sequence: CASRAGTDTYEQYF. CDR3 coding DNA: TGTGCCAGCAGAGCCGGGACCGACACCTACGAGCAGTACTTC.

The chain joins TRBV12-3 or TRBV12-4 to TRBJ1-1; D may be TRBD1 (6 bases). V was pared by 5 bases and J by 6 bases, with 13 bases between. This CDR3 contains 13 residues. As DNA, the CDR3 is TGTGCCAGCAGTAAATTACAGGGAGCTGAAGCTTTCTTT. This gives the protein CASSKLQGAEAFF.

The rearrangement uses TRBV9 and TRBJ2-3, with D hard to call. The CDR3 is 13 amino acids. Germline CDR1 is SGDLS and CDR2 is YYNGEE. V lost 2 bases and J lost 1, with 5 bases in between. In DNA, the CDR3 is TGTGCCAGCAGCGTCTTCCGCACAGATACGCAGTATTTT. Protein sequence: CASSVFRTDTQYF.

The chain combines TRBV12-5 with TRBJ2-7, with D perhaps being TRBD1 or TRBD2 (5 bases each). Trimming pared 0 bases from V and 12 bases from J, leaving 12 bases between. The CDR3 covers 12 residues. Germline V CDR1 and CDR2: LGHNT, FRNRAP. The CDR3 is CASGLVRGEVYF. CDR3 DNA sequence: TGTGCTAGTGGTTTGGTCCGAGGGGAAGTGTACTTC.

This clone has more than one count but fewer than ten. The chain has TRBV5-1 and TRBJ2-1; the match to TRBD2 covers 8 bases. The CDR3 covers 15 residues. V lost 0 bases, J lost 4 bases, and 3 bases stayed unmatched. In germline, CDR1 is SGHRS, CDR2 YFSETQ. CDR3 nucleotide sequence: TGCGCCAGCAGCTTGGCCCAGCGGGGGTACAATGAGCAGTTCTTC. Translating gives CASSLAQRGYNEQFF.

This chain uses TRBV6-5 with TRBJ2-3; D remains unclear. CDR1 MNHEY and CDR2 SVGAGI come from the germline V gene. Trimming removed 2 bases from V and 1 base from J, with 10 bases in between. CDR3 length: 15 amino acids. CDR3 sequence (DNA): TGTGCCAGCAGTTACGGCGGAACCCGCACAGATACGCAGTATTTT. It encodes CASSYGGTRTDTQYF.

In this sample, this clone turned up once. The chain carries TRBV30 and TRBJ1-6, with D perhaps TRBD1 (5 bases). Germline V gene data show CDR1 as GTSNPN and CDR2 as SVGIG (reference sequence). The V end was cut by 4 bases, the J end by 4 bases, with 11 bases between. The CDR3 contains 14 residues. CDR3 DNA: TGTGCCTGGAATGGGGGTACTTATAATTCACCCCTCCACTTT. Translation gives CAWNGGTYNSPLHF.

The rearrangement joins TRBV5-1 to TRBJ2-5; D gene uncertain. V lost 1 base and J 3 bases, leaving 10 bases between the germline ends. CDR1 is SGHRS, CDR2 YFSETQ, per germline. The CDR3 runs to 14 residues. The CDR3 sequence: CASSLRRGEETQYF. For the CDR3, the DNA is TGCGCCAGCAGCTTGCGTCGTGGAGAAGAGACCCAGTACTTC.

This chain uses TRBV19 with TRBJ1-5; D remains unclear. The CDR3 totals 17 residues. CDR1 and CDR2 (germline): LNHDA, SQIVND (reference sequence). V was shortened by 1 base and J by 0 bases, with 13 bases between the two germline ends. The CDR3 DNA reads TGTGCCAGTAGTATAGTAGTGGGCGGAGATAGCAATCAGCCCCAGCATTTT. This translates into CASSIVVGGDSNQPQHF.

This clone was recorded only once. The gene calls are TRBV3-1 (or the pseudogene TRBV3-2) and TRBJ1-2; D uncertain. Germline CDR1 and CDR2: LGHDT and YNNKEL (reference sequence). The CDR3 loop spans 15 amino acids. The V and J ends lost 4 bases and 2 bases respectively, with 14 bases between them. The CDR3 DNA reads TGTGCCAGCAGCCGTACGGGGAACATAAACTATGGCTACACCTTC. Translating it yields CASSRTGNINYGYTF.

The chain combines TRBV27 with TRBJ2-7; 8 nucleotides line up with TRBD2. The germline V gene encodes CDR1 MNHEY and CDR2 SMNVEV (reference sequence). J was trimmed by 5 bases and V by 3 bases; bases with no gene match: 15. The CDR3 runs 17 residues. CDR3 coding DNA: TGTGCCAGCAGTTTCGGCCCCCGGGCTAGCGGGTTCAACGAGCAGTACTTC. Protein sequence: CASSFGPRASGFNEQYF.

The chain carries TRBV5-1 and TRBJ2-1, with TRBD2 matching 10 bases. V shed 4 bases, J shed 6 bases, and the junction held 7 bases outside the gene matches. The CDR3 extends over 15 amino acids. CDR1 and CDR2 from the germline V gene are SGHRS and YFSETQ. CDR3 nucleotides: TGCGCCAGCAGCCCGGCATTAGCGGGAGGCAATGAGCAGTTCTTC. This encodes CASSPALAGGNEQFF.

This sequence joins TRBV5-1 and TRBJ1-2; maybe TRBD1 (5 bases). Germline V gene sequence: CDR1 SGHRS, CDR2 YFSETQ. This CDR3 is built from 12 residues. V lost 3 bases to trimming and J lost 6 bases, with 9 bases between them. CDR3 sequence reads: CASSSGTNGYTF. CDR3 bases: TGCGCCAGCAGCTCAGGGACGAATGGCTACACCTTC.

In this sample, this clone turned up once. The chain employs TRBV28 and TRBJ1-4, with 7 bases that match TRBD1. Losses at the gene ends were 7 bases for V and 6 bases for J; bases not matched to a gene: 2. The CDR3 is 12 residues long. The V gene's germline CDR1 is MDHEN and CDR2 SYDVKM. The CDR3 region has the DNA TGTGCCAGCACCACAGGGGATGAAAAACTGTTTTTT. Translation: CASTTGDEKLFF.

The chain links TRBV30 to TRBJ2-2, with D perhaps matching TRBD2 (6 bases). CDR1 is GTSNPN and CDR2 is SVGIG in the germline V gene (reference sequence). The V end lost 2 bases, the J end lost 9 bases, and 10 bases lay between the germline ends. The CDR3 length is 12 residues. CDR3 in amino acids: CAWSLGGRELFF. In DNA, the CDR3 is TGTGCCTGGAGTCTGGGGGGTCGGGAGCTGTTTTTT. Complete variable domain (other parts from reference TRBV30 and TRBJ2-2): SQTIHQWPATLVQPVGSPLSLECTVEGTSNPNLYWYRQAAGRGLQLLFYSVGIGQISSEVPQNLSASRPQDRQFILSSKKLLLSDSGFYLCAWSLGGRELFFGEGSRLTVL.

V and J are TRBV2 and TRBJ1-1; possibly TRBD1 for D (5 bases). V lost 10 bases and J 2 bases, leaving 29 bases between the germline ends. Germline values: CDR1 SNHLY, CDR2 FYNNEI. The CDR3 has 18 amino acids. The CDR3 spells CATVEPAGRVRGNTEAFF. CDR3 coding DNA: TGTGCCACCGTTGAACCGGCAGGCCGGGTTCGGGGCAACACTGAAGCTTTCTTT.

This clone was counted a single time. This sequence joins TRBV10-3 and TRBJ2-3; tentatively, D is TRBD2 (6 bases). The CDR3 runs 13 residues. Germline V gene data show CDR1 as ENHRY and CDR2 as SYGVKD. The CDR3: CAGGAGSTDTQYF. The CDR3 nucleotides are TGTGCTGGAGGGGCAGGGAGCACAGATACGCAGTATTTT.

The chain joins TRBV7-9 to TRBJ1-2; tentative D call: TRBD1 (5 bases). Germline lookup yields CDR1 SEHNR and CDR2 FQNEAQ (reference sequence). The CDR3 extends over 12 amino acids. Trimming pared 5 bases from V and 8 bases from J, leaving 12 bases between. The CDR3 sequence is CASSPPRGGYTF. The DNA for the CDR3 is TGTGCCAGCAGCCCCCCCCGGGGCGGCTACACCTTC.

The J gene is TRBJ1-1, the V gene TRBV5-1, with 8 bases that match TRBD1. Germline V gene data show CDR1 as SGHRS and CDR2 as YFSETQ. The CDR3 is 16 amino acids. The V and J ends lost 4 bases and 0 bases, in that order; junction bases with no gene match: 8. CDR3 nucleotides: TGCGCCAGCAGCATACAGGGGGAGATAATGAACACTGAAGCTTTCTTT. Its translation: CASSIQGEIMNTEAFF.

The J gene is TRBJ2-1, the V gene TRBV24-1, with D possibly TRBD1 on 6 matching bases. The CDR3 sequence is 16 residues long. Germline values: CDR1 KGHDR, CDR2 SFDVKD. Between the trimmed V and J ends, which lost 1 base and 2 bases, there was a span of 11 bases. The CDR3 DNA sequence: TGTGCCACCAGTGATTTTGGAAGGGACACCTACAATGAGCAGTTCTTC. It codes for CATSDFGRDTYNEQFF.

The J gene is TRBJ2-5, the V gene TRBV5-1, with 12 bases aligning to TRBD2. This CDR3 comprises 14 residues. Germline CDR1 reads SGHRS; CDR2 reads YFSETQ. V lost 5 bases to trimming and J lost 5 bases; unmatched junction nucleotides: 4. The CDR3 DNA follows: TGCGCCAGCAGTGATACTAGCGGGGGGGAGACCCAGTACTTC. Translating it yields CASSDTSGGETQYF.

This chain's CDR3 is CASSLALGLAGEQFF. The CDR3 nucleotides read TGTGCCAGCAGCTTAGCTTTAGGACTAGCTGGCGAGCAGTTCTTC. The chain combines TRBV7-9 with TRBJ2-1, with 8 bases that match TRBD2. This CDR3 contains 15 residues. Germline CDR1 reads SEHNR; CDR2 reads FQNEAQ (reference sequence). V gave up 0 bases and J gave up 10 bases; unmatched junction bases: 8.

This rearrangement joins TRBV11-2 to TRBJ2-3; 9 nucleotides agree with TRBD1. Germline V gene data show CDR1 as SGHAT and CDR2 as FQNNGV. The junction had 9 bases not matched to a gene; V was cut back by 2 bases and J by 6 bases. This CDR3 region has 16 residues. The CDR3 nucleotides are TGTGCCAGCAGCTTAACCGGGACAGGGTTAATCGATACGCAGTATTTT. Protein: CASSLTGTGLIDTQYF.

The CDR3 coding sequence is TGTGCCAGTAGCACAACCGGGACAGGGGTTGTTTCACCCCTCCACTTT. Protein sequence: CASSTTGTGVVSPLHF. The chain combines TRBV19 with TRBJ1-6, with 10 bases aligning to TRBD1. The trim removed 6 bases at V and 9 bases at J, leaving 11 bases unmatched. Looked up from germline, CDR1 is LNHDA and CDR2 is SQIVND (reference sequence). The length of the CDR3 is 16 residues.

V and J are TRBV11-2 and TRBJ1-2; 7 positions agree with TRBD1. V was pared by 5 bases and J by 1 base, with 7 bases of the junction left unmatched. This CDR3 region has 15 residues. Germline CDR1 reads SGHAT; CDR2 reads FQNNGV. In DNA form, the CDR3 reads TGTGCCAGCAGCCGTATGGACAGGAATAACTATGGCTACACCTTC. Translating it yields CASSRMDRNNYGYTF.

CDR3 loop: CATNRGADQPQHF. The CDR3 nucleotides read TGTGCCACCAATCGGGGGGCTGATCAGCCCCAGCATTTT. The chain links TRBV24-1 to TRBJ1-5; tentatively, D is TRBD1 (6 bases). Trimming left V 8 bases short and J 5 bases short, with 12 bases between. The CDR3 is 13 residues long. The germline CDR1 and CDR2 sequences are KGHDR and SFDVKD.

V gene TRBV29-1 combines with J gene TRBJ2-1; 7 bases are a match to TRBD2. The V segment lost 4 bases and the J segment 8 bases; nucleotides outside the gene matches: 5. CDR1 and CDR2 (germline): SQVTM, ANQGSEA. The CDR3 is made up of 12 amino acids. This CDR3 is CSVVGGYDEQFF. CDR3 sequence (DNA): TGCAGCGTTGTCGGGGGGTACGATGAGCAGTTCTTC.

This chain joins TRBV12-3 or TRBV12-4 and TRBJ1-1; D remains unclear. V lost 7 bases and J lost 3, with 9 bases in between. This CDR3 has 12 residues. The CDR3 DNA reads as TGTGCCAGCAAAAGATGGGACACTGAAGCTTTCTTT. This sequence encodes CASKRWDTEAFF.

This chain uses TRBV5-4 with TRBJ2-1, with D hard to call. The CDR3 spans 16 residues. CDR1 and CDR2 (germline): SGHNT, YYREEE (reference sequence). The ends were cut back, 2 bases at V and 0 bases at J, with 12 bases in the middle. Here the CDR3 DNA reads TGTGCCAGCAGCTTTCTTCGGACCCTCTCCTACAATGAGCAGTTCTTC. Protein: CASSFLRTLSYNEQFF.

This rearrangement joins TRBV6-5 to TRBJ2-2; 9 nucleotides match TRBD1. This CDR3 spans 13 amino acids. The V gene end was trimmed by 7 bases and the J gene end by 10 bases; junction bases not matched to a gene: 7. CDR1 and CDR2 (germline): MNHEY, SVGAGI. The CDR3 region is CASNPTGGAELFF. CDR3 nucleotide sequence: TGTGCCAGCAACCCTACAGGGGGCGCGGAGCTGTTTTTT.